This TCR beta chain was obtained from a study of Tregs in tolerant kidney transplant recipients. Using immunoSEQ multiplex PCR, the repertoire was profiled, and TCRdb retains in-frame clones only, with some absent. The sample shows about 240,000 clones, approximately 84% of them seen only once. With 3 bases clipped from V and 0 bases from J, the junction kept 5 bases outside the gene matches. The CDR3 contains 16 residues. In germline, CDR1 is SGHTA, CDR2 FQGTGA. Thawed PBMCs were FACS-sorted into unstimulated CD4+CD25+CD127- regulatory T cells, CD4+CD25- non-regulatory cells, CD4 and CD8 cells. This clone was seen more than once but under ten times.

The sequenced sample was CD4+ T cells from blood. The chain recombines TRBV7-3 with TRBJ2-1; TRBD2 aligns across 7 bases. The sequence was collected from a human donor in good health. CDR3 region: CASSLGGISSYNEQFF. The CDR3 DNA follows: TGTGCCAGCAGCTTGGGGGGGATAAGCTCCTACAATGAGCAGTTCTTC.